The 11 T cell receptor beta chains below come from one sample, sequenced in a study of T cells in Graves' hyperthyroidism and ophthalmopathy. RNA transcripts gave rise to amplified TCR beta CDR3 regions. HTBI primers drove first-round RT-PCR of the TCR CDR3. TCRdb redid the calling of the multiplex PCR reads with MiXCR, one entry per CDR3 protein. This table has approximately 640,000 distinct CDR3 sequences, about 16% appearing once. Sequencing input: blood. The receptors here all came from a woman aged 30 to 39 with Graves' hyperthyroidism.

Turning to this clonotype: With a much larger clone just one base away, this may be a read error. This chain links TRBV3-1 with TRBJ2-7; 9 nucleotides line up with TRBD1. Germline V CDR1 and CDR2: LGHDT, YNNKEL (reference sequence). This CDR3 comprises 14 residues. Here the CDR3 DNA reads TGTGCCAGCGGGACAGGGTTAAGCTCCTACGAGCATTACTTC. It encodes CASGTGLSSYEHYF.

This clonotype has a count of ten or more. The rearrangement links TRBV11-2 to TRBJ2-5; D is possibly TRBD1 (5 bases). The CDR3 loop spans 15 amino acids. Trimming took 1 base from V and 1 from J, leaving 10 bases between them. Germline V gene lookup returns CDR1 SGHAT and CDR2 FQNNGV. The CDR3 region has the DNA TGTGCCAGCAGCTTAGGGGGCTGGGCCCAAGAGACCCAGTACTTC. Translating gives CASSLGGWAQETQYF.

This clonotype came up many times. This chain uses TRBV28 with TRBJ2-4, with 7 positions matching TRBD2. There are 14 residues in the CDR3. Trimming cost V 10 bases and J 0 bases; bases outside gene matches: 6. Germline CDR1 reads MDHEN; CDR2 reads SYDVKM. The DNA of the CDR3 is TGTGCCATTCTGCCGGGGGGAGCCAAAAACATTCAGTACTTC. The encoded protein is CAILPGGAKNIQYF.

The CDR3 here is CASSLELRSTANTEAFF. The CDR3 nucleotides are TGTGCCAGCAGCTTGGAGTTGAGATCGACAGCGAACACTGAAGCTTTCTTT. The V and J genes are TRBV11-3 and TRBJ1-1; D is perhaps TRBD1 (5 bases). This CDR3 has 17 residues. V was cut by 3 bases and J by 1 base, with 18 bases left in between. Germline assignment: CDR1 SGHNT and CDR2 YENEEA. Drawing the rest from reference TRBV11-3 and TRBJ1-1, the complete variable domain is EAGVVQSPRYKIIEKKQPVAFWCNPISGHNTLYWYLQNLGQGPELLIRYENEEAVDDSQLPKDRFSAERLKGVDSTLKIQPAELGDSAVYLCASSLELRSTANTEAFFGQGTRLTVV.

The chain combines TRBV5-1 with TRBJ2-4, with D perhaps TRBD1 (6 bases). V lost 0 bases, J lost 6 bases, and 10 bases lay in between. The CDR3 length is 14 residues. In germline, CDR1 is SGHRS, CDR2 YFSETQ. Here the CDR3 reads CASSLGTAINIQYF. The CDR3 DNA reads TGCGCCAGCAGCTTGGGGACAGCGATAAACATTCAGTACTTC.

The V gene is TRBV7-9, the J gene TRBJ2-2; D is ambiguous. The CDR3 covers 15 residues. CDR1 and CDR2 (germline): SEHNR, FQNEAQ (reference sequence). V was pared by 1 base and J by 6 bases, with 12 bases between. The CDR3 coding sequence is TGTGCCAGCAGCTTAGTTGGCACAGCCGCCGGGGAGCTGTTTTTT. Encoded protein: CASSLVGTAAGELFF. Together with reference TRBV7-9 and TRBJ2-2, the CDR3 gives the full variable domain: DTGVSQNPRHKITKRGQNVTFRCDPISEHNRLYWYRQTLGQGPEFLTYFQNEAQLEKSRLLSDRFSAERPKGSFSTLEIQRTEQGDSAMYLCASSLVGTAAGELFFGEGSRLTVL.

The chain couples TRBV2 to TRBJ2-5; 11 positions agree with TRBD1. Germline CDR1 and CDR2: SNHLY and FYNNEI. This CDR3 is 16 amino acids long. V shed 6 bases and J 2 bases; nucleotides not matched to a gene: 8. CDR3 DNA sequence: TGTGCCAGCAGAATTCGGACAGGGGGCCTACAAGAGACCCAGTACTTC. It yields the protein CASRIRTGGLQETQYF. The variable domain in full, completed from reference TRBV2 and TRBJ2-5, reads EPEVTQTPSHQVTQMGQEVILRCVPISNHLYFYWYRQILGQKVEFLVSFYNNEISEKSEIFDDQFSVERPDGSNFTLKIRSTKLEDSAMYFCASRIRTGGLQETQYFGPGTRLLVL.

This clonotype occurred many times. The rearrangement links TRBV30 to TRBJ2-1; 7 bases match TRBD2. Germline CDR1 reads GTSNPN; CDR2 reads SVGIG (reference sequence). CDR3 length: 15 amino acids. J was trimmed by 3 bases and V by 1 base; bases with no gene match: 6. DNA for the CDR3: TGTGCCTGGAGTGCCGCGGGAGTGCGCTACAATGAGCAGTTCTTC. Amino acid sequence: CAWSAAGVRYNEQFF.

In this sample, this clonotype turned up many times. The chain employs TRBV7-2 and TRBJ2-5, with D perhaps being TRBD1 or TRBD2 (6 bases each). CDR3 length: 14 residues. Germline V gives CDR1 SGHTA, CDR2 FQGNSA. V was pared by 6 bases and J by 4 bases, with 15 bases between. The CDR3 reads CASSRDPGAETQYF. The CDR3 DNA reads TGTGCCAGCAGTCGGGACCCGGGGGCAGAGACCCAGTACTTC.

Many counts were recorded for this clonotype. The CDR3 sequence: CASSRSVGREEYEQFF. CDR3 coding DNA: TGTGCCAGCAGTCGAAGTGTGGGGCGGGAGGAATATGAGCAGTTCTTC. The chain links TRBV4-2 to TRBJ2-1, with 8 bases that match TRBD2. The CDR3 sequence is 16 residues long. J gave up 8 bases and V 6 bases, and 15 bases lay outside the gene matches. Per the germline V gene, CDR1 is LGHNA and CDR2 is YNFKEQ.

The chain recombines TRBV10-3 with TRBJ1-2; D is unresolved. Germline V gene sequence: CDR1 ENHRY, CDR2 SYGVKD. V lost 3 bases to trimming and J lost 6 bases, with 17 bases between them. This CDR3 has 15 residues. The CDR3 DNA reads TGTGCCATCAGTGACGGCCAAGGCTCTCTCAATGGCTACACCTTC. This codes for CAISDGQGSLNGYTF.